This T cell receptor beta chain was observed in a study of identical twins. The study's findings and limits: Carriage of fewer insertions was seen in abundant cord blood beta clonotypes, whereas memory repertoires showed none. The presence of invariant MAIT and iNKT cells could partly confound analyses of zero-insertion sequences.

TCRdb re-called the 5' RACE reads through MiXCR, storing one row per CDR3 protein. The sample shows approximately 250,000 distinct CDR3 sequences, 5.5% to 7.5% of them seen only once. This clonotype was seen a few times. Its antigen is undetermined. With 1 base removed from V and 1 base from J, the gap between germline ends came to 10 bases. CDR3 length: 15 amino acids. A further study also used this sample, focusing on T cells expressing NK-cell markers. That work states: What remained unclear was the HCMV specificity of expanded NKG2C+ T cell clones.

The source material was CD8+ T cells sorted from blood. The TCR sequence derives from a woman aged 18-29 years in good health. This chain uses TRBV12-3 or TRBV12-4 with TRBJ1-2; tentatively, D is TRBD1 (5 bases). CDR3: CASSLGSGGNYGYTF. DNA of the CDR3: TGTGCCAGCAGTTTAGGAAGTGGGGGTAACTATGGCTACACCTTC.